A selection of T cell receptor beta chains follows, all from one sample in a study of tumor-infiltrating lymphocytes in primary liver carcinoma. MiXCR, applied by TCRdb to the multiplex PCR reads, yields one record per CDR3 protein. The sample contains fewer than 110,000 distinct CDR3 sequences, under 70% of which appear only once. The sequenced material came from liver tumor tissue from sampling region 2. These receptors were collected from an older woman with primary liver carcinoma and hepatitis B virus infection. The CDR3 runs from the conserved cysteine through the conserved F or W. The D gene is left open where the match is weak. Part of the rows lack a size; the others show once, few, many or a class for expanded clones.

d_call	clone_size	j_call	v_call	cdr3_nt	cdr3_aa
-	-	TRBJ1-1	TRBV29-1	TGCAGCATTGCGTCGGGACAACTGAACACTGAAGCTTTCTTT	CSIASGQLNTEAFF
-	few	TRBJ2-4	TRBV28	TGTGCCAGCAGTTTTGGGGGTAGCTTAAACATTCAGTACTTC	CASSFGGSLNIQYF
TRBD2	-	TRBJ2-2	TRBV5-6	TGTGCCAGCAGCTTGGAACGGGAGGGCCTCGGCGTGGAGCAGTTTTTT	CASSLEREGLGVEQFF
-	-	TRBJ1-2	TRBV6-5	TGTGCCAGCAGTTACGCGGTTACGGGGAACTATGGCTACATCTTT	CASSYAVTGNYGYIF
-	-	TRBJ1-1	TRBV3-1	TGTGCCAGCAGGCATGACCAGGGTGTCTCTGAAGCTTTCTTT	CASRHDQGVSEAFF
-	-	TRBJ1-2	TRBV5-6	TGTGGCAGCAGCTACGGGACACCAAAGTATGGCTACACCTTC	CGSSYGTPKYGYTF
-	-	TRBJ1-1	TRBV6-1	TGTACCAGCAGTCAAAGTGATTACACTGAAGCTTTCTTT	CTSSQSDYTEAFF
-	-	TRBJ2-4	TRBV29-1	TGCAGCATTGGGAGAGCGCGGGACATTCAGTACTTC	CSIGRARDIQYF
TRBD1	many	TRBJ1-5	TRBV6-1	TGTGCCAGCAGTGGGACAGGCCGAAGCAATCAGCCCCAGCATTTT	CASSGTGRSNQPQHF
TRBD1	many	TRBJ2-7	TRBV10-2	TGCGCCAGCAGTGAGGGGACAGCCTGGTACGAGCAGTACTTC	CASSEGTAWYEQYF
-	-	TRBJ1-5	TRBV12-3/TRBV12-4	TGTGCCAGCAGTTTAACAGAGGGCGGTCAGCCCCAGCATTTT	CASSLTEGGQPQHF
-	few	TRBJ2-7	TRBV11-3	TGTGCCATCGCGGGCAGCTCCTACGAGCAGTACTTC	CAIAGSSYEQYF
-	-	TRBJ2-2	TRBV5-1	TGCGCCAGCAGCCCACTAATACGGACCTTCCCTAACACAGGGGAGCTGTTTTTT	CASSPLIRTFPNTGELFF
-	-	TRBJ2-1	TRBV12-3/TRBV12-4	TGTGCCAGCAGTTTAAGCTGGGGGTTGGGTGAGCATTTCTTC	CASSLSWGLGEHFF
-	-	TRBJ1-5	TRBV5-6	TGTGCCAGCAGCTTGGGACCTGGGAACAGCTATCAGCCCCAGCATTTT	CASSLGPGNSYQPQHF
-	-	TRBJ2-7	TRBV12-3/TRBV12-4	TGTATCAGCAGTCCCGGGCTCGAGCAGTACTTC	CISSPGLEQYF
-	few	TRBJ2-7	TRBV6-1	TGTGCTAGCGAACAGCACTCCTACGAGCAGTACTTC	CASEQHSYEQYF
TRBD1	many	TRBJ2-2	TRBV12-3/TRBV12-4	TGTGCCAGCAGCCCAACTACCGGGACAGGGGTCACCGGGGAGCTGTTTTTT	CASSPTTGTGVTGELFF
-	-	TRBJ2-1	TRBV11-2	TGTGCCAACAGTCTGCGGCGGAGCTCCTACAATGAGCAGTTCTTC	CANSLRRSSYNEQFF
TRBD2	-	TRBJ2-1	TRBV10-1	TGCGTCAGGAGTGAGTCGACTAGCGGGTACAATGAGCAGTTCTTC	CVRSESTSGYNEQFF
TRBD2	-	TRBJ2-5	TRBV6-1	TGTGCCACCAACACCATCTCCAGGACTAGCGGGACGTCCTACTTC	CATNTISRTSGTSYF
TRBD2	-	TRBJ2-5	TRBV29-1	TGCAGCGTTGGCGCGGGAGCAACTCATGAGACCCAGTACTTC	CSVGAGATHETQYF
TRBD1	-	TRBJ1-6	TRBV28	TGTGCCAGTAGAATCCGGGACAGGGGAAATAATTCACCCCTTCACTTT	CASRIRDRGNNSPLHF
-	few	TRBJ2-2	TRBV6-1	TGTGCCAGCGGAGTCACATGGGTAAAACCCGGGGAGCTGTTTTTT	CASGVTWVKPGELFF
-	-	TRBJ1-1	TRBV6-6	TGTGCCGGCAGTCTCCACACGAGGAACACTGAAGCTTTCTTT	CAGSLHTRNTEAFF
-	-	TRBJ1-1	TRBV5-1	TGCGCCAGCAACTATTCGGAGGTAACTGAAGCTTTCTTT	CASNYSEVTEAFF
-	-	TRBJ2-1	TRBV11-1	TGTGCCAGCGGCTTAGAACGTCGGGTAGGTGATCAGTTCTTC	CASGLERRVGDQFF
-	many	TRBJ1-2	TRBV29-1	TGCAGCGTCTCGGGGGCCTATGGCTACACCTTC	CSVSGAYGYTF
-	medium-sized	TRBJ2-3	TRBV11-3	TGTGCCAGCAGCTTCGGACTCGGTAGCGGCCTCACAGATACGCAGTATTTT	CASSFGLGSGLTDTQYF
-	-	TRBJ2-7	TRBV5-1	TGCGCCAGCAGCCCAGTAGCGACATCCTACGAGCAGTACTTC	CASSPVATSYEQYF
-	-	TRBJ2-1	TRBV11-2	TGTGCCAGCAGCTTAGATGGGTCCGGGGGCCAGTTCTTC	CASSLDGSGGQFF
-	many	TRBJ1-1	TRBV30	TGTGCCTGGAGTTGGGGGGGCGAAGCTTTCTTT	CAWSWGGEAFF
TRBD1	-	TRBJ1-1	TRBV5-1	TGCGCCAGCTGCTTAGGGACAGCGAACGCTGAAGCTTTCTTT	CASCLGTANAEAFF
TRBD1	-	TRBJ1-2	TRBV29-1	TGCAGCGTTGCGGGACAGGGGGCATTGGATGATCCCTTC	CSVAGQGALDDPF
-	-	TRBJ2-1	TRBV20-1	TGCAGTGCGAGTGGGAGCCTAGTGGGCTTCAATGAGCAGTTCTTC	CSASGSLVGFNEQFF
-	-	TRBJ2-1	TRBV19	TGTGCCAATCGTAATATCCGGTGGGGCAATGAGCAGTTCTTC	CANRNIRWGNEQFF
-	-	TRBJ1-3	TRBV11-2	TGTGCCAGCAGCTCACGCCCGGACACGAGAGCGCACTCTGGAAACACCATATATTTT	CASSSRPDTRAHSGNTIYF
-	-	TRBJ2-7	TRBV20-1	TGCAGTACCGGGGACGACACCTCGGACGAGCAGTACTTC	CSTGDDTSDEQYF
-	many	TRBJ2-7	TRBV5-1	TGCGCCAGCAGCTGGACGGGCTCCTACGAGCAGTACTTC	CASSWTGSYEQYF
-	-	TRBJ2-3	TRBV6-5	TGTGCTAGCCGGGGAGGGGGGTGCGCAGATACGCAGTATTTT	CASRGGGCADTQYF
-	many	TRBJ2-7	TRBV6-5	TGTGCCAGCAGTTCCAATACCGGGACACCAGCTATGGAGCAGTACTTC	CASSSNTGTPAMEQYF
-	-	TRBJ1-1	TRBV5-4	TGTACCAACAGCTTGATTACTTTGGGTGACACTGAAGCTTTCTTT	CTNSLITLGDTEAFF
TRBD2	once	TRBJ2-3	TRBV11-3	TGTGCCAGCAGCAAGAGACTAGCGGGAGGCACAGGTACGCAGTATTTT	CASSKRLAGGTGTQYF
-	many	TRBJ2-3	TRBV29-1	TGCAGCGTCCTCACAGATACGCAGTATTTT	CSVLTDTQYF
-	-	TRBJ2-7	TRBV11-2	TGTGTCAGCAGCTTAGACCCTACGGGGACCTACGATCAGTACTTC	CVSSLDPTGTYDQYF
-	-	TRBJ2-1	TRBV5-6	TGTGCCTGCAGCCCGAGGCCAACAGTTCCCAGGGAGCAGTTCTTC	CACSPRPTVPREQFF
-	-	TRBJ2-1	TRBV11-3	TGTACCAGTAGCTTACTGGACCCAGGCAATGAGCAGTTCTTC	CTSSLLDPGNEQFF
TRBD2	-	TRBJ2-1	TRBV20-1	TGCAGTGCTAAAACTAGCGGCCTCCACAATGAGCAGTTTTTC	CSAKTSGLHNEQFF
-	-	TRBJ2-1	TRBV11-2	TGCGCCAGTACCCTGACCCCCACCGGCAGTGAGCAGTTCTTC	CASTLTPTGSEQFF
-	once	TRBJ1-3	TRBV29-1	TGCAGCGTCGGCGGGTATGGAAACACCATATATTTC	CSVGGYGNTIYF
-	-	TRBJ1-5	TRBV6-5	TGTGCCAGCAGGACTAGCGGGAGCTGTGATACGCAGCATTTT	CASRTSGSCDTQHF
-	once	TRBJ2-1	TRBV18	TGTGCCAGCTCACCATCCTCCGGGATTGAGCAGTTCTTC	CASSPSSGIEQFF
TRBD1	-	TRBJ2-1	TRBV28	TGTGCCAGCAGTCCCTGGGGACAGGGGGCTCTTCACAATGAGCAGTTCTTC	CASSPWGQGALHNEQFF
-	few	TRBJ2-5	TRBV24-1	TGTGCCGCCAGTGATCGGCAGGCGCATCAAGAGACCCAGTACTTC	CAASDRQAHQETQYF
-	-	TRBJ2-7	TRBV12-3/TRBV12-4	TGTGCCAGCAGTTTAAGAGGAGGGGGTGCCAACGAGCAGTACTTC	CASSLRGGGANEQYF
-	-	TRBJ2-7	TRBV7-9	TGTGCCAGCAGCCATGAGGAATCCTACGAGCAGTACTTC	CASSHEESYEQYF
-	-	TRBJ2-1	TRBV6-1	TGTGCAAGCAGTTTGGAGAGGGTCTTGGCCGGGCAGTTCTTC	CASSLERVLAGQFF